The 23 T cell receptor beta chains reported below all come from one sample, sequenced in a study of T cell clonotyping in hematopoietic cell transplantation. Libraries were prepared by immunoSEQ multiplex PCR; TCRdb keeps only in-frame clonotypes and omits some of them. The table has some 35,000 clones, roughly 96% seen once. Documented time point: recipient sample about 28 days before transplant, after cytoreduction. Sequencing was performed on peripheral blood mononuclear cells, taken before stem cell transplant. The receptor set was obtained from a man aged 40-55 years with chronic myeloid leukemia. Some clones in this sample may be carry-over from other donors' samples.

This chain links TRBV9 with TRBJ2-7, with D perhaps TRBD2 (5 bases). Germline CDR1 reads SGDLS; CDR2 reads YYNGEE. The CDR3 totals 14 residues. The V end lost 6 bases, the J end lost 6 bases, and 19 bases lay between the germline ends. CDR3: CASTPGSLGIEQYF. In DNA, the CDR3 is TGTGCCAGCACCCCGGGGAGCCTTGGGATCGAGCAGTACTTC.

The gene calls are TRBV5-6 and TRBJ2-2, with 7 positions matching TRBD2. This CDR3 comprises 16 residues. Trimming removed 2 bases from V and 3 bases from J; junction bases left unmatched: 7. Germline CDR1 SGHDT, CDR2 YYEEEE. The CDR3 DNA follows: TGTGCCAGCAGCTTTGGGAGGGGAGTGGACACCGGGGAGCTGTTTTTT. Amino acid sequence: CASSFGRGVDTGELFF.

The chain carries TRBV4-3 and TRBJ1-2; D gene ambiguous. The CDR3 length is 15 residues. V shed 2 bases and J shed 1 base, with 11 bases lying between them. Germline loops: CDR1 LGHNA, CDR2 YSLEER. The CDR3 sequence: CASSQNRERNYGYTF. In DNA, the CDR3 is TGCGCCAGCAGCCAAAACCGGGAGCGTAACTATGGCTACACCTTC.

The rearrangement uses TRBV19 and TRBJ2-7; D is possibly TRBD1 (5 bases). The ends were cut back, 3 bases at V and 3 bases at J, with 12 bases in the middle. In germline, CDR1 is LNHDA, CDR2 SQIVND (reference sequence). This CDR3 contains 14 residues. The CDR3 spells CASSIPGNFYEQYF. CDR3 nucleotide sequence: TGTGCCAGTAGTATTCCAGGGAATTTCTACGAGCAGTACTTC. Complete variable domain (other parts from reference TRBV19 and TRBJ2-7): DGGITQSPKYLFRKEGQNVTLSCEQNLNHDAMYWYRQDPGQGLRLIYYSQIVNDFQKGDIAEGYSVSREKKESFPLTVTSAQKNPTAFYLCASSIPGNFYEQYFGPGTRLTVT.

The chain uses TRBV28 and TRBJ1-5; D is possibly TRBD1 (6 bases). CDR3 length: 15 amino acids. V was cut by 6 bases and J by 3 bases, with 15 bases left in between. From germline, CDR1 is MDHEN and CDR2 SYDVKM. The CDR3 is CASRSPGHFNQPQHF. The CDR3 DNA sequence: TGTGCCAGCAGAAGTCCGGGACACTTCAATCAGCCCCAGCATTTT.

This sequence joins TRBV28 and TRBJ1-1, with D hard to call. Germline CDR1 reads MDHEN; CDR2 reads SYDVKM. The V gene lost 7 bases and the J gene lost 1 base, with 4 bases spanning the gap. The CDR3 totals 11 residues. CDR3 nucleotides: TGTGCCAGCACCTGGAACACTGAAGCTTTCTTT. Translating gives CASTWNTEAFF. Based on the CDR3 plus reference TRBV28 and TRBJ1-1, the full variable domain is DVKVTQSSRYLVKRTGEKVFLECVQDMDHENMFWYRQDPGLGLRLIYFSYDVKMKEKGDIPEGYSVSREKKERFSLILESASTNQTSMYLCASTWNTEAFFGQGTRLTVV.

This chain joins TRBV5-5 and TRBJ1-2; TRBD1 agrees at 7 bases. Germline CDR1 is SGHKS and CDR2 is YYEKEE (reference sequence). The junction had 9 bases not matched to a gene; V was cut back by 0 bases and J by 13 bases. The CDR3 is 13 amino acids. The CDR3 here is CASSLDLRGSITF. The DNA of the CDR3 is TGTGCCAGCAGCTTGGACCTCAGGGGGTCGATCACCTTC.

The rearrangement joins TRBV28 to TRBJ1-2; 7 positions match TRBD1. Germline CDR1 MDHEN, CDR2 SYDVKM. V dropped 8 bases and J dropped 4; count of bases not matched to a gene: 4. The CDR3 totals 12 residues. In DNA form, the CDR3 reads TGTGCCAGCCGGGCAGGGGGCTATGGCTACACCTTC. It codes for CASRAGGYGYTF.

This chain joins TRBV19 and TRBJ2-7; possible D gene TRBD1, 6 bases. V lost 5 bases and J 3 bases, leaving 11 bases between the germline ends. CDR3 size: 13 residues. Germline loops: CDR1 LNHDA, CDR2 SQIVND (reference sequence). DNA for the CDR3: TGTGCCAGTAGTTTGGGACAAGTCTACGAGCAGTACTTC. This gives the protein CASSLGQVYEQYF.

The chain carries TRBV2 and TRBJ1-2, with 11 positions matching TRBD1. With 11 bases clipped from V and 8 bases from J, the junction kept 13 bases outside the gene matches. CDR1 is SNHLY, CDR2 FYNNEI, per germline. This CDR3 has 14 residues. The CDR3 loop reads CAGGLDRGQSGYTF. The CDR3 DNA reads as TGTGCCGGAGGTTTGGACAGGGGGCAAAGCGGCTACACCTTC.

The chain links TRBV11-2 to TRBJ2-2; D might be TRBD2 (5 bases). Per germline, CDR1 SGHAT and CDR2 FQNNGV. The CDR3 length is 16 residues. The V gene lost 1 base and the J gene lost 1 base, with 10 bases spanning the gap. CDR3 coding DNA: TGTGCCAGCAGCTTAGTTGCGGGTATGAACACCGGGGAGCTGTTTTTT. Residues: CASSLVAGMNTGELFF.

The J gene is TRBJ1-1, the V gene TRBV18; 7 bases are a match to TRBD1. Trimming cost V 3 bases and J 11 bases; bases outside gene matches: 12. Looked up from germline, CDR1 is KGHSH and CDR2 is LQKENI. This CDR3 spans 14 amino acids. The CDR3 region is CASSPPRDSRLAFF. The CDR3 DNA reads as TGTGCCAGCTCACCGCCACGGGACAGCCGGTTGGCTTTCTTT.

The chain employs TRBV5-4 and TRBJ1-2; 7 bases line up with TRBD1. CDR3 size: 13 residues. V was pared by 4 bases and J by 7 bases, with 7 bases of the junction left unmatched. Germline V gene data show CDR1 as SGHNT and CDR2 as YYREEE (reference sequence). The CDR3 loop is CASSLDRVIGYTF. DNA for the CDR3: TGTGCCAGCAGCCTTGACAGGGTGATTGGCTACACCTTC. The whole variable domain, remainder taken from reference TRBV5-4 and TRBJ1-2, is ETGVTQSPTHLIKTRGQQVTLRCSSQSGHNTVSWYQQALGQGPQFIFQYYREEENGRGNFPPRFSGLQFPNYSSELNVNALELDDSALYLCASSLDRVIGYTFGSGTRLTVV.

The rearrangement joins TRBV7-6 to TRBJ1-4, with 8 bases aligning to TRBD1. The CDR3 length is 15 residues. Germline trimming cut 2 bases from V and 10 bases from J; bases unmatched to any gene: 9. The germline gives CDR1 SGHVS, CDR2 FNYEAQ. Here the CDR3 DNA reads TGTGCCAGCAGCTTATATGGGACAGGTGCGGGAAAACTGTTTTTT. Protein: CASSLYGTGAGKLFF.

The rearrangement uses TRBV11-2 and TRBJ2-7, with TRBD2 matching 10 bases. Trimming at V came to 6 bases and at J to 0 bases, leaving 8 bases not matched to a gene. The CDR3 is 16 residues long. Germline V gene sequence: CDR1 SGHAT, CDR2 FQNNGV. The CDR3: CASRYAGLADSYEQYF. The CDR3 nucleotides read TGTGCCAGCAGGTACGCTGGACTAGCGGACTCCTACGAGCAGTACTTC.

The chain joins TRBV28 to TRBJ1-6, with D possibly being TRBD1 (5 bases). V was pared by 11 bases and J by 3 bases, with 11 bases between. Germline-derived CDR1 and CDR2 are MDHEN and SYDVKM. The CDR3 length is 13 residues. The CDR3 coding sequence is TGTGCCGGGGCCCGGCTCTATAATTCACCCCTCCACTTT. It encodes CAGARLYNSPLHF.

The J gene is TRBJ1-4, the V gene TRBV2; possible D gene TRBD1, 6 bases. The V end was cut by 2 bases, the J end by 5 bases, with 9 bases between. The CDR3 is 14 amino acids. Germline CDR1 and CDR2: SNHLY and FYNNEI. This CDR3 is CASSERGANEKLFF. For the CDR3, the DNA is TGTGCCAGCAGTGAACGGGGGGCGAATGAAAAACTGTTTTTT.

V and J are TRBV7-8 and TRBJ1-1; TRBD1 matches at 7 bases. Germline trimming cut 10 bases from V and 0 bases from J; bases unmatched to any gene: 5. Germline V gene data show CDR1 as SGHVS and CDR2 as FQNEAQ. The CDR3 sequence is 13 residues long. CDR3 sequence reads: CAITGTVNTEAFF. The CDR3 nucleotides read TGTGCCATCACCGGGACAGTGAACACTGAAGCTTTCTTT.

The rearrangement links TRBV4-1 to TRBJ1-2, with 9 bases aligning to TRBD1. CDR1 is MGHRA, CDR2 YSYEKL, per germline. V gave up 4 bases and J gave up 5 bases; unmatched junction bases: 8. The CDR3 spans 15 residues. CDR3 region: CASSRGQGRDYGYTF. Written as DNA, the CDR3 is TGCGCCAGCAGCCGCGGACAGGGGCGAGATTATGGCTACACCTTC.

V and J are TRBV5-1 and TRBJ1-2; tentatively, D is TRBD1 (6 bases). V was cut by 5 bases and J by 3 bases, with 8 bases left in between. This CDR3 is built from 12 residues. Germline lookup yields CDR1 SGHRS and CDR2 YFSETQ. The CDR3 nucleotides read TGCGCCAGCAGGGACAGCCACTATGGCTACACCTTC. This gives the protein CASRDSHYGYTF.

This chain links TRBV10-3 with TRBJ2-1; no definite D call. The CDR3 has 10 amino acids. Germline-derived CDR1 and CDR2 are ENHRY and SYGVKD. The V and J ends lost 8 bases and 10 bases respectively, with 9 bases between them. Here the CDR3 reads CAIGDPEQFF. CDR3 in DNA: TGTGCCATCGGCGACCCCGAGCAGTTCTTC.

V is TRBV19 and J is TRBJ1-5; D is perhaps TRBD1 (5 bases). CDR1 is LNHDA, CDR2 SQIVND, per germline (reference sequence). V gave up 4 bases and J gave up 4 bases, with 11 bases separating them. This CDR3 spans 14 amino acids. The CDR3 region has the DNA TGTGCCAGTAGTACCGACAGTAAGAATCAGCCCCAGCATTTT. Amino acids: CASSTDSKNQPQHF.

V gene TRBV27 combines with J gene TRBJ2-1; TRBD2 might be the D (5 bases). Germline V gene lookup returns CDR1 MNHEY and CDR2 SMNVEV (reference sequence). Between the trimmed V and J ends, which lost 8 bases and 6 bases, there was a span of 11 bases. The CDR3 extends over 12 amino acids. The CDR3 is CASRTRGNEQFF. CDR3 nucleotide sequence: TGTGCCAGCCGGACTCGGGGCAATGAGCAGTTCTTC.